This T cell receptor beta chain was identified during a study of T cells after yellow fever vaccination. Whole-study findings and limits: Clones that expanded after primary vaccination mostly reappeared after the booster (just under 98% CD4, roughly 87% CD8). Contaminants from the bulk population, in the form of abundant clonotypes, could be found in FACS-sorted repertoires.

Each CDR3 protein is one row after TCRdb ran MiXCR on the 5' RACE reads. The sample shows under 250,000 distinct CDR3 sequences, more than 3% of them seen only once. The sample holds a few counts of this clonotype. Its antigen is unknown. V dropped 1 base and J dropped 2 bases, with 9 bases sitting between them. The CDR3 spans 16 residues. CDR1 is LGHDT and CDR2 is YNNKEL in the germline V gene (reference sequence). This clonotype was sampled from a man between 18 and 29 years old who received the YFV17D yellow fever vaccine. V is TRBV3-1 and J is TRBJ2-6, with D possibly TRBD1 on 6 matching bases. This material consisted of CD4+ T cells sorted from PBMCs, taken 10 days after the yellow fever booster vaccination. For the CDR3, the DNA is TGTGCCAGCAGCCAAGGTGGGGGCACTGGGGCCAACGTCCTGACTTTC. This sequence encodes CASSQGGGTGANVLTF.